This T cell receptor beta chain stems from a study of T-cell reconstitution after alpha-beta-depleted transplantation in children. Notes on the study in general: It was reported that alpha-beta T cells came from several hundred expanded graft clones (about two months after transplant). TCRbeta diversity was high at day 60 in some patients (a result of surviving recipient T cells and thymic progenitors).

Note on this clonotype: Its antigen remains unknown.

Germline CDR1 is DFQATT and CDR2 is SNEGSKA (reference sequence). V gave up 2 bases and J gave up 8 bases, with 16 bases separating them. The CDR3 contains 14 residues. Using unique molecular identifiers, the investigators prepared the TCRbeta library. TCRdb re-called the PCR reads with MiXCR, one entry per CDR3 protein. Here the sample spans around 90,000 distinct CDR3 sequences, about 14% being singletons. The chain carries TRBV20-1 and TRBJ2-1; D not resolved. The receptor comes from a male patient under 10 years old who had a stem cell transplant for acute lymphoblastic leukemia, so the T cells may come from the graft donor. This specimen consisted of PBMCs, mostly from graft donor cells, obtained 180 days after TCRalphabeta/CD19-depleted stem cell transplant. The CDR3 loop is CSARTPTWTDEQFF. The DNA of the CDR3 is TGCAGTGCTAGAACCCCCACTTGGACCGATGAGCAGTTCTTC.